These 21 T cell receptor beta chains came from one sample sequenced in a study of cytomegalovirus exposure and HLA in healthy donors. PCR used 60 Vbeta primers and 13 Jbeta primers. TCRdb's table, derived via immunoSEQ multiplex PCR, lists solely in-frame clones and lacks some. The table records about 160,000 clones, around 82% of them present only once. Sequences were obtained from PBMCs. The receptors shown here come from a man aged 45-65 years in good health and CMV-seropositive.

This clone has just a few counts. Written as DNA, the CDR3 is TGTGCCAGTAGTAGGACTAGCAGGTTTTCGGAGACCCAGTACTTC. This translates into CASSRTSRFSETQYF. The V gene is TRBV19, the J gene TRBJ2-5, with TRBD2 identical over 8 bases. Germline V gene lookup returns CDR1 LNHDA and CDR2 SQIVND (reference sequence). J lost 5 bases, V lost 4 bases, and 9 bases had no gene match. This CDR3 contains 15 residues. The full variable domain, its missing parts supplied by reference TRBV19 and TRBJ2-5, is DGGITQSPKYLFRKEGQNVTLSCEQNLNHDAMYWYRQDPGQGLRLIYYSQIVNDFQKGDIAEGYSVSREKKESFPLTVTSAQKNPTAFYLCASSRTSRFSETQYFGPGTRLLVL.

This chain connects TRBV12-5 to TRBJ2-7, with TRBD1 identical over 8 bases. Germline lookup yields CDR1 LGHNT and CDR2 FRNRAP. CDR3 length: 17 residues. The junction had 20 bases not matched to a gene; V was cut back by 7 bases and J by 6 bases. The CDR3 loop reads CASVMFPETGVGCEQYF. The CDR3, as DNA: TGTGCTAGTGTCATGTTCCCCGAGACAGGGGTCGGTTGCGAGCAGTACTTC.

The J gene is TRBJ2-7, the V gene TRBV5-1, with TRBD1 matching 8 bases. CDR3 size: 12 residues. Germline V gives CDR1 SGHRS, CDR2 YFSETQ. V shed 4 bases and J 6 bases; nucleotides not matched to a gene: 3. CDR3 DNA: TGCGCCAGCAGCGGACAGGGTGTCGAGCAGTACTTC. This sequence encodes CASSGQGVEQYF.

This clone was counted a single time. J is TRBJ2-1 and V is TRBV2, with TRBD2 identical over 7 bases. V shed 4 bases, J shed 1 base, and the junction held 4 bases outside the gene matches. There are 15 residues in the CDR3. Germline CDR1 and CDR2: SNHLY and FYNNEI. This CDR3 is CASSGRTSSYNEQFF. CDR3 nucleotides: TGTGCCAGCAGTGGCCGGACTAGTTCCTACAATGAGCAGTTCTTC.

This clone has a handful of counts. The chain carries TRBV6-1 and TRBJ1-5; D might be TRBD1 (5 bases). V was trimmed by 6 bases and J by 2 bases, leaving 14 bases between them. Germline loops: CDR1 MNHNS, CDR2 SASEGT. The CDR3 sequence is 15 residues long. CDR3 coding DNA: TGTGCCAGCAGGAGTGGGGGGATGGGCAATCAGCCCCAGCATTTT. Translated, it gives CASRSGGMGNQPQHF.

This clone has at least ten counts. V and J are TRBV4-2 and TRBJ2-3; D is possibly TRBD2 (5 bases). The CDR3 contains 13 residues. The ends were cut back, 10 bases at V and 4 bases at J, with 15 bases in the middle. Per germline, CDR1 LGHNA and CDR2 YNFKEQ. This CDR3 reads CATSSPGSDTQYF. The CDR3 coding sequence is TGTGCCACCTCAAGCCCGGGGTCAGATACGCAGTATTTT.

The chain employs TRBV7-2 and TRBJ2-7; 9 bases are a match to TRBD1. CDR3 length: 15 amino acids. CDR1 and CDR2 (germline): SGHTA, FQGNSA. With 4 bases clipped from V and 5 bases from J, the junction kept 9 bases outside the gene matches. CDR3 coding DNA: TGTGCCAGCAGCTGGGGTGGGACAGGGAAAAACGAGCAGTACTTC. It translates to CASSWGGTGKNEQYF.

The chain is built from TRBV10-3 and TRBJ2-4, with D maybe TRBD2 (5 bases). The CDR3 is 14 amino acids. Per the germline V gene, CDR1 is ENHRY and CDR2 is SYGVKD. Trimming shortened V by 2 bases and J by 6 bases, and 11 bases separated the two germline ends. The CDR3 region is CAISEVGERNIQYF. In nucleotides, the CDR3 is TGTGCCATCAGTGAGGTCGGGGAGAGAAACATTCAGTACTTC.

This sequence joins TRBV4-3 and TRBJ2-1, with D unclear. The ends were cut back, 1 base at V and 3 bases at J, with 19 bases in the middle. The CDR3 runs to 18 residues. Looked up from germline, CDR1 is LGHNA and CDR2 is YSLEER. The CDR3 reads CASSQVSLARTLYNEQFF. CDR3 in DNA: TGCGCCAGCAGCCAAGTATCTTTAGCAAGAACCCTCTACAATGAGCAGTTCTTC.

V and J are TRBV28 and TRBJ1-1, with 7 bases identical to TRBD1. The CDR3 is made up of 13 amino acids. J gave up 5 bases and V 8 bases, and 8 bases lay outside the gene matches. Germline assignment: CDR1 MDHEN and CDR2 SYDVKM. This CDR3 reads CASVGQAGTEAFF. Written as DNA, the CDR3 is TGTGCCAGCGTCGGACAGGCAGGGACTGAAGCTTTCTTT.

The CDR3 nucleotides read TGTGCCAGCAGTCAAGGGGTCGTTGAAGCTTTCTTT. This encodes CASSQGVVEAFF. This chain uses TRBV7-9 with TRBJ1-1; TRBD1 might be the D (5 bases). The length of the CDR3 is 12 residues. Trimming removed 6 bases at V and 7 bases at J, with 12 bases between. From germline, CDR1 is SEHNR and CDR2 FQNEAQ (reference sequence).

This chain connects TRBV7-2 to TRBJ2-2; the match to TRBD1 covers 10 bases. There are 17 residues in the CDR3. V was clipped by 3 bases and J by 6 bases; unmatched bases: 10. Germline assignment: CDR1 SGHTA and CDR2 FQGNSA. CDR3 bases: TGTGCCAGCAGCTTCCTATTCGGACAGGGGGGCGCCGGGGAGCTGTTTTTT. Translating gives CASSFLFGQGGAGELFF.

Note on this clone: One end of the junction does not line up with germline, which may come from a read error. The V and J genes are TRBV5-6 and TRBJ1-5; possible D gene TRBD1, 6 bases. The CDR3 is made up of 14 amino acids. Germline V gene sequence: CDR1 SGHDT, CDR2 YYEEEE. The CDR3 DNA follows: TGTGCCGGCAGCTTGCGTCCGGACAGTAGTACCCAGCATTTT. Translating gives CAGSLRPDSSTQHF.

CDR3 sequence reads: CASSEVGGAVNEQFF. CDR3 nucleotides: TGTGCCAGCAGTGAAGTCGGGGGGGCTGTCAATGAGCAGTTCTTC. This rearrangement joins TRBV6-4 to TRBJ2-1; 8 bases are a match to TRBD2. Trimming at V came to 3 bases and at J to 6 bases, leaving 7 bases not matched to a gene. Germline V gene sequence: CDR1 MRHNA, CDR2 SNTAGT. The CDR3 runs 15 residues.

V usage is TRBV28 and J usage is TRBJ1-5; 7 bases fit TRBD1. The V gene's germline CDR1 is MDHEN and CDR2 SYDVKM. CDR3 size: 16 residues. J was trimmed by 7 bases and V by 6 bases; bases with no gene match: 15. The CDR3 DNA reads as TGTGCCAGCAGGAATCCGGGACAGCCTGACCGACAGCCCCAGCATTTT. It is translated as CASRNPGQPDRQPQHF.

V and J are TRBV4-3 and TRBJ2-3; 11 nucleotides line up with TRBD2. With 2 bases clipped from V and 1 base from J, the junction kept 5 bases outside the gene matches. The CDR3 contains 17 residues. CDR1 LGHNA and CDR2 YSLEER come from the germline V gene. CDR3 protein: CASSQFTGLAGTDTQYF. The CDR3, as DNA: TGCGCCAGCAGCCAATTTACGGGACTAGCGGGCACAGATACGCAGTATTTT.

This clone was recorded once. This sequence joins TRBV5-4 and TRBJ2-5, with a possible D match to TRBD2 (6 bases). V was clipped by 1 base and J by 2 bases, with 6 bases between them. The CDR3 length is 13 residues. Germline CDR1 reads SGHNT; CDR2 reads YYREEE (reference sequence). Here the CDR3 reads CASSLSGQETQYF. The CDR3 DNA reads TGTGCCAGCAGCTTGAGCGGGCAAGAGACCCAGTACTTC.

V usage is TRBV5-4 and J usage is TRBJ1-1; D perhaps matches TRBD1 (6 bases). CDR1 SGHNT and CDR2 YYREEE come from the germline V gene (reference sequence). This CDR3 spans 11 amino acids. Trimming cost V 2 bases and J 8 bases, with 7 bases left between them. The CDR3 loop reads CASSFGTEAFF. In DNA, the CDR3 is TGTGCCAGCAGCTTCGGGACAGAAGCTTTCTTT. Complete variable domain (other parts from reference TRBV5-4 and TRBJ1-1): ETGVTQSPTHLIKTRGQQVTLRCSSQSGHNTVSWYQQALGQGPQFIFQYYREEENGRGNFPPRFSGLQFPNYSSELNVNALELDDSALYLCASSFGTEAFFGQGTRLTVV.

The chain is built from TRBV5-6 and TRBJ2-2; tentative D call: TRBD2 (5 bases). The CDR3 consists of 14 residues. Germline assignment: CDR1 SGHDT and CDR2 YYEEEE. V shed 0 bases and J shed 6 bases, with 9 bases lying between them. The CDR3 loop reads CASSLVASPGELFF. As DNA, the CDR3 is TGTGCCAGCAGCTTGGTAGCGAGCCCCGGGGAGCTGTTTTTT.

The chain uses TRBV2 and TRBJ1-2; D is undetermined. The CDR3 length is 13 residues. Looked up from germline, CDR1 is SNHLY and CDR2 is FYNNEI. V lost 4 bases and J 2 bases, leaving 8 bases between the germline ends. The CDR3 spells CASSVEENYGYTF. In DNA, the CDR3 is TGTGCCAGCAGTGTAGAGGAGAACTATGGCTACACCTTC.

This chain connects TRBV28 to TRBJ1-2; D is unresolved. The CDR3 contains 11 residues. V was clipped by 9 bases and J by 4 bases, with 9 bases between them. CDR1 and CDR2 from the germline V gene are MDHEN and SYDVKM. The CDR3 sequence: CASWRSYGYTF. In DNA form, the CDR3 reads TGTGCCAGTTGGAGGAGCTATGGCTACACCTTC.